Listed here are 21 T cell receptor beta chains from one sample, sequenced in a study of blood T cell repertoires in COVID-19. The data were produced by immunoSEQ multiplex PCR, yet TCRdb's version contains in-frame clones alone and is incomplete. Seen here are around 180,000 clones, about 85% observed once, and the top ten hold roughly 2.8%. The specimen sequenced was peripheral blood. Source of these receptors: a woman aged 25 to 45 with active or convalescent COVID-19.

This clone appeared once. The chain carries TRBV5-8 and TRBJ2-1; D perhaps matches TRBD1 (5 bases). CDR1 is SGHTS, CDR2 YDEGEE, per germline. The CDR3 covers 13 residues. Trimming removed 2 bases from V and 7 bases from J, with 10 bases in between. CDR3 protein: CASSFYRGNEQFF. The CDR3 bases are TGTGCCAGCAGCTTTTATAGGGGAAATGAGCAGTTCTTC. The variable domain in full, completed from reference TRBV5-8 and TRBJ2-1, reads EAGVTQSPTHLIKTRGQQATLRCSPISGHTSVYWYQQALGLGLQFLLWYDEGEERNRGNFPPRFSGRQFPNYSSELNVNALELEDSALYLCASSFYRGNEQFFGPGTRLTVL.

The chain uses TRBV12-3 or TRBV12-4 and TRBJ1-2; D is unclear. V dropped 5 bases and J dropped 7 bases, with 2 bases sitting between them. This CDR3 has 9 amino acids. The CDR3 is CASSRGYTF. CDR3 bases: TGTGCCAGCAGTCGTGGCTACACCTTC.

This chain connects TRBV15 to TRBJ1-5; TRBD1 matches 7 bases. Germline V gene lookup returns CDR1 LNHNV and CDR2 YYDKDF (reference sequence). The CDR3 is 13 amino acids. Trimming removed 7 bases from V and 2 bases from J; junction bases left unmatched: 2. DNA of the CDR3: TGTGCCACCACCACAGGGGGCAATCAGCCCCAGCATTTT. Its protein is CATTTGGNQPQHF.

This rearrangement joins TRBV2 to TRBJ1-2, with 9 positions matching TRBD1. Germline-derived CDR1 and CDR2 are SNHLY and FYNNEI. Unmatched junction bases numbered 2, after V lost 3 bases and J lost 6 bases. The CDR3 contains 13 residues. CDR3 residues: CASSEDRGDGYTF. The CDR3 DNA is TGTGCCAGCAGTGAGGACAGGGGAGATGGCTACACCTTC.

This chain links TRBV6-2 or TRBV6-3 with TRBJ2-1, with 12 bases lining up with TRBD2. Germline V gene lookup returns CDR1 MNHEY and CDR2 SVGEGT. This CDR3 region has 18 residues. V lost 2 bases and J lost 5; bases outside the gene matches: 10. This chain's CDR3 is CASSYTSGRPLRDNEQFF. In DNA, the CDR3 is TGTGCCAGCAGTTACACTAGCGGGAGGCCCCTCCGGGACAATGAGCAGTTCTTC.

In this sample, this clone turned up a few times. The chain has TRBV20-1 and TRBJ2-4, with 7 bases lining up with TRBD1. Germline CDR1 DFQATT, CDR2 SNEGSKA (reference sequence). J gave up 8 bases and V 6 bases, and 4 bases lay outside the gene matches. The CDR3 sequence is 11 residues long. The DNA for the CDR3 is TGCAGTGCCGGGACAGCGGACATTCAGTACTTC. It specifies CSAGTADIQYF.

V gene TRBV6-5 combines with J gene TRBJ1-1; 10 bases line up with TRBD1. This CDR3 is built from 15 residues. The germline gives CDR1 MNHEY, CDR2 SVGAGI. J was trimmed by 6 bases and V by 4 bases; bases with no gene match: 8. The CDR3 DNA reads TGTGCCAGCAGTTCTTGGGGACAGGGGCGGCCTGAAGCTTTCTTT. Protein product: CASSSWGQGRPEAFF.

CDR3 amino acids: CASSLKLNWGANYGYTF. CDR3 nucleotide sequence: TGTGCCAGTAGTTTAAAACTAAATTGGGGAGCTAACTATGGCTACACCTTC. The chain carries TRBV19 and TRBJ1-2, with no clear D. Trimming cost V 5 bases and J 0 bases, with 19 bases left between them. Germline values: CDR1 LNHDA, CDR2 SQIVND (reference sequence). The CDR3 is made up of 17 amino acids.

The chain joins TRBV5-5 to TRBJ2-1, with 8 bases that match TRBD2. The germline V gene encodes CDR1 SGHKS and CDR2 YYEKEE (reference sequence). The CDR3 has 16 amino acids. Trimming removed 2 bases from V and 2 bases from J; junction bases left unmatched: 6. CDR3 sequence: CASSFGVAGTYNEQFF. CDR3 DNA sequence: TGTGCCAGCAGCTTCGGGGTAGCGGGAACCTACAATGAGCAGTTCTTC. Based on the CDR3 plus reference TRBV5-5 and TRBJ2-1, the full variable domain is DAGVTQSPTHLIKTRGQQVTLRCSPISGHKSVSWYQQVLGQGPQFIFQYYEKEERGRGNFPDRFSARQFPNYSSELNVNALLLGDSALYLCASSFGVAGTYNEQFFGPGTRLTVL.

The chain employs TRBV18 and TRBJ2-7, with 14 bases identical to TRBD2. Germline CDR1 KGHSH, CDR2 LQKENI. This CDR3 region has 16 residues. Trimming removed 6 bases from V and 1 base from J; junction bases left unmatched: 5. CDR3 nucleotides: TGTGCCAGCTCGCAAGGGACTAGCGGGGGTTCCTACGAGCAGTACTTC. This encodes CASSQGTSGGSYEQYF.

This sequence joins TRBV9 and TRBJ1-1, with 7 positions matching TRBD1. CDR1 and CDR2 from the germline V gene are SGDLS and YYNGEE. Germline trimming cut 3 bases from V and 1 base from J; bases unmatched to any gene: 3. The CDR3 runs 14 residues. The CDR3 region is CASSATGWNTEAFF. CDR3 bases: TGTGCCAGCAGCGCGACAGGGTGGAACACTGAAGCTTTCTTT.

The chain is built from TRBV5-1 and TRBJ2-1, with D possibly matching TRBD2 (6 bases). CDR3 length equals 14 residues. In germline, CDR1 is SGHRS, CDR2 YFSETQ. Trimming left V 4 bases short and J 6 bases short, with 14 bases between. The CDR3 sequence is CASSPFGGRNEQFF. The CDR3 DNA is TGCGCCAGCAGCCCATTCGGGGGACGCAATGAGCAGTTCTTC.

V gene TRBV2 combines with J gene TRBJ2-7; 7 bases agree with TRBD1. Trimming took 4 bases from V and 12 from J; bases not matched to a gene: 9. The germline CDR1 and CDR2 sequences are SNHLY and FYNNEI. This CDR3 is 12 amino acids long. CDR3 bases: TGTGCCAGCAGTGCCGGACAGGTTGAAGGGTACTTC. It encodes CASSAGQVEGYF.

This clone was detected only once. The J gene is TRBJ1-1, the V gene TRBV3-1 (or the pseudogene TRBV3-2); tentative D call: TRBD1 (6 bases). The CDR3 length is 14 residues. Trimming shortened V by 3 bases and J by 5 bases, and 13 bases separated the two germline ends. CDR1 and CDR2 (germline): LGHDT, YNNKEL (reference sequence). The CDR3 sequence: CASSHGGVETEAFF. The CDR3 DNA follows: TGTGCCAGCAGCCATGGGGGCGTGGAAACTGAAGCTTTCTTT.

The chain carries TRBV28 and TRBJ1-6; the match to TRBD1 covers 9 bases. Germline loops: CDR1 MDHEN, CDR2 SYDVKM. Germline trimming cut 11 bases from V and 11 bases from J; bases unmatched to any gene: 25. The CDR3 is 18 residues long. Here the CDR3 DNA reads TGTGCCCGCCTTGGACCTACGCCTCCGGGACAGGGTAAGACACCCCTCCACTTT. This codes for CARLGPTPPGQGKTPLHF.

The CDR3, as DNA: TGTGCCAGCAGCTTAGTTGCTAGCGGGGCAGATACGCAGTATTTT. Translating it yields CASSLVASGADTQYF. The chain has TRBV7-2 and TRBJ2-3; 9 bases agree with TRBD2. The germline gives CDR1 SGHTA, CDR2 FQGNSA. The CDR3 runs 15 residues. Losses at the gene ends were 1 base for V and 4 bases for J; bases not matched to a gene: 3.

The V call is TRBV6-5, the J call TRBJ1-2, with 8 bases identical to TRBD1. The CDR3 sequence is 14 residues long. The trim removed 0 bases at V and 7 bases at J, leaving 4 bases unmatched. The V gene's germline CDR1 is MNHEY and CDR2 SVGAGI. The chain's CDR3 is CASSYSGQVFGYTF. The CDR3 DNA sequence: TGTGCCAGCAGTTACTCGGGACAGGTGTTTGGCTACACCTTC.

This chain joins TRBV27 and TRBJ1-2, with D possibly TRBD1 on 6 matching bases. Germline values: CDR1 MNHEY, CDR2 SMNVEV (reference sequence). V was trimmed by 6 bases and J by 8 bases, leaving 10 bases between them. The CDR3 extends over 11 amino acids. The CDR3 region is CASRGAGGYTF. CDR3 in DNA: TGTGCCAGCAGGGGGGCCGGGGGCTACACCTTC.

This rearrangement joins TRBV2 to TRBJ1-5; D remains ambiguous. Germline CDR1 is SNHLY and CDR2 is FYNNEI. Trimming took off 4 bases at V and 10 bases at J, with 11 bases between the two ends. The CDR3 spans 12 residues. The CDR3 nucleotides read TGTGCCAGCAGTGGCCCCAGGTCCCCCCAGCATTTT. It specifies CASSGPRSPQHF.

The chain uses TRBV24-1 and TRBJ1-1; 7 bases are shared with TRBD1. V shed 3 bases, J shed 1 base, and the junction held 10 bases outside the gene matches. CDR1 is KGHDR, CDR2 SFDVKD, per germline. The CDR3 extends over 17 amino acids. The CDR3 DNA reads TGTGCCACCAGTGATCCCGGGACAGATGAGGGGAACACTGAAGCTTTCTTT. Residues: CATSDPGTDEGNTEAFF.

This clone appeared a few times. The chain recombines TRBV29-1 with TRBJ1-2, with D uncertain. The CDR3 loop spans 12 amino acids. Trimming shortened V by 4 bases and J by 7 bases, and 13 bases separated the two germline ends. CDR1 is SQVTM, CDR2 ANQGSEA, per germline. The DNA for the CDR3 is TGCAGCGTTGGTTCTGAGGCTGGTGGCTACACCTTC. As protein: CSVGSEAGGYTF.